The text below deals with one TCR beta chain. It has no known antigen specificity. Base qualities are missing; no much larger clone stands one base away. What the time point label conveys for this sample: week 47, end of study. A 20-mer mutant IDH1 peptide at 300 micrograms in Montanide made up each vaccine dose, which was injected subcutaneously together with topical imiquimod. Eight vaccinations were administered to patients in weeks 1, 3, 5, 7, 11, 15, 19 and 23, corresponding to visits V03 through V10. All donors had newly diagnosed IDH1-mutant astrocytomas of WHO grade 3 or 4 that showed loss of nuclear ATRX. The samples were drawn from NOA16, a multicentre, single-arm, open-label phase I trial in Germany that tested a mutant IDH1 peptide vaccine in humans for the first time. Genomic DNA for TCRB sequencing was extracted from EDTA blood using the DNeasy Blood and Tissue Kit. This entry comes from a study of a mutant IDH1 vaccine in newly diagnosed glioma (dated by TCRdb to about 2021). Notes on the research overall: Vaccination was initiated 4-6 weeks after radiotherapy alone, or concurrently with temozolomide cycles in the chemotherapy-containing groups. Of the roughly 30 treated patients, roughly 60% were male and about 40% were female, and the mean age was about 40 years. Prior to enrollment, standard therapy consisting of radiotherapy alone, temozolomide alone, or radiochemotherapy with temozolomide had been administered to patients, with the combination being received by most patients. The week-35 safety follow-up was designated visit V12, and the week-47 end of study was designated visit V13. Peripheral blood samples were drawn at six visits, namely V03 (baseline), V05, V07, V10, V12 and V13. For exploratory analyses, longitudinal TCRB deep sequencing was carried out in 25 to 30 treated patients wherever samples were available.

The study at large found these results: Availability determined which PBMC samples were chosen for TCRB deep sequencing. The authors noted that analyses of patient blood samples could not be reproduced because of sample limitations. Pseudoprogression appeared unrelated to alterations in the top peripheral T cell clonotypes detected by TCRB sequencing. Immune responses induced by the vaccine were seen in roughly 95% of patients across multiple MHC alleles.

V is cut back by 3 bases and J by 1 base, with 7 bases in the junction unmatched. The germline V gene specifies MGHDK as CDR1 and SYGVNS as CDR2. The CDR3 runs 16 residues from the cysteine to the phenylalanine. Only the CDR3 region is kept as DNA, spanning 48 bases read in frame from base 1. Receptor amplification or capture employed the immunoSEQ multiplex PCR assay. Following the manufacturer's protocol, the hsTCRB Kit was used to amplify rearranged TCR beta chain sequences. Sequencing of TCRB libraries was carried out on an Illumina MiSeq. The paper's data handling went like this. The kit vendor's proprietary platform handled demultiplexing, trimming and gene mapping. The immuneACCESS repertoire file appears here via TCRdb, limited to in-frame rearrangements. These files lack a portion of the clones; in checked studies, under half of the deficit traces to unresolved V genes, and the cause of the others is not known. The V and J calls and clone size come from that table; D and trimming were worked out from the DNA. The sample yields 45,000 to 55,000 clones; roughly 83% were counted once. The leading ten clones occupy about 4% of the sample.

This receptor chain uses TRBV25-1 and TRBJ2-7, and TRBD2 matches 9 of the central bases. This material consisted of PBMCs, taken from a glioma patient whose treatment included an IDH1 peptide vaccine. The origin of this receptor is a woman aged 25 to 45 with glioma. Some clones in this sample may be carry-over from other donors' samples. The bases are TGTGCCAGCAGTGACCGCTTAGCGGGGGATTCCTACGAGCAGTACTTC. Translated, this is CASSDRLAGDSYEQYF.